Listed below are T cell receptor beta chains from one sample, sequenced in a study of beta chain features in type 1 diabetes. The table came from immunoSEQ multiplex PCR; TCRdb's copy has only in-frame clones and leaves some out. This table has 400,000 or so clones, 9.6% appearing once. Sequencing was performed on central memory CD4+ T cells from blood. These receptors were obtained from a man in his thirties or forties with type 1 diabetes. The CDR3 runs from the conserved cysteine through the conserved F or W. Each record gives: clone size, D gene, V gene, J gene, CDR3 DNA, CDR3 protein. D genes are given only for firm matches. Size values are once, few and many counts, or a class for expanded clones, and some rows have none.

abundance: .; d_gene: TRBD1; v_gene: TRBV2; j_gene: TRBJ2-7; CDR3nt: TGTGCCAGCAGTTTAACCGGGACAGGGGGCCTATACGAGCAGTACTTC; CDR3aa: CASSLTGTGGLYEQYF
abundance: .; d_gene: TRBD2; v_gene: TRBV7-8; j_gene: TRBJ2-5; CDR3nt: TGTGCCAGCAGCAAACTAGCGGCAATCCAAGAGACCCAGTACTTC; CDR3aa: CASSKLAAIQETQYF
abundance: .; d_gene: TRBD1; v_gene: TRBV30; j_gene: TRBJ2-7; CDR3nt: TGTGCCTGGACCCCCCGGGACAGGGTGTCCGAGCAGTACTTC; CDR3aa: CAWTPRDRVSEQYF
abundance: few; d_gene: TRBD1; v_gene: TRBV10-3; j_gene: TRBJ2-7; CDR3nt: TGTGCCATCGGGGGACCGGGACAGGGAAGGGACGAGCAGTACTTC; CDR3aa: CAIGGPGQGRDEQYF
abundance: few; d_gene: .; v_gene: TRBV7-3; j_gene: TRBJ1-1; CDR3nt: TGTGCCAGCAGCTGGACACTTAACACTGAAGCTTTCTTT; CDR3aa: CASSWTLNTEAFF
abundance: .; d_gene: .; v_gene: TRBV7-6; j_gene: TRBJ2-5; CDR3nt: TGTGCCAGCAGCTCCCAAGGAGAGACCCAGTACTTC; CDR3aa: CASSSQGETQYF
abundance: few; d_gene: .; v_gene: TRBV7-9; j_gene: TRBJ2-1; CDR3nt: TGTGCCAGCAGCCTGGGGAGAAGTGGCAATGAGCAGTTCTTC; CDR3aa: CASSLGRSGNEQFF
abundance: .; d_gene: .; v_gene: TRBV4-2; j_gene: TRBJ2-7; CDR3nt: TGTGCCAGCAGCCCCGTTGTGGTAGGAAATCAGCAGTACTTC; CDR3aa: CASSPVVVGNQQYF
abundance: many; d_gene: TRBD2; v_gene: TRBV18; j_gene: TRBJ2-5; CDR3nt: TGTGCCAGCTCACCCGGGACTATGGAGACCCAGTACTTC; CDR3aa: CASSPGTMETQYF
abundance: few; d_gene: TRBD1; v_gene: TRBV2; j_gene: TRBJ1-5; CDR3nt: TGTGCCAGCACCAGGGGGGGTATTAGCAATCAGCCCCAGCATTTT; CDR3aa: CASTRGGISNQPQHF
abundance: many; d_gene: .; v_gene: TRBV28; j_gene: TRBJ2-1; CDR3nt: TGTGCCACCAAGAGTGGGCAGGGCGTTCGGTTCTACAATGAGCAGTTCTTC; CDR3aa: CATKSGQGVRFYNEQFF
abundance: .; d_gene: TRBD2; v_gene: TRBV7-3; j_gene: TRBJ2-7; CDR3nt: TGTGCCAGCAGCCTTATAGCGGGAGGGAGTGAGCAGTACTTC; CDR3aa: CASSLIAGGSEQYF
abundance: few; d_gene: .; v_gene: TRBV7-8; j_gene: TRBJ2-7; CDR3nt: TGTGCCAGCAGCCGGGCCCTTCCTACGAGGCAGTACTTC; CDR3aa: CASSRALPTRQYF
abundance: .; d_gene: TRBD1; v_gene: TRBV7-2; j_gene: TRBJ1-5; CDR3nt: TGTGCCAGCAGCCGGGGGACAGGGGGCAATCAGCCCCAGCATTTT; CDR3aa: CASSRGTGGNQPQHF
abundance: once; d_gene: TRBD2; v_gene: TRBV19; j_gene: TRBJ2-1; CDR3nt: TGTGCCAGTAGTTTATACTCGGGTCTGGCGGGAGCCTACAATGAGCAGTTCTTC; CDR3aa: CASSLYSGLAGAYNEQFF
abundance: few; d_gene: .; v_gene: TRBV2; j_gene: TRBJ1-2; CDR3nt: TGTGCCAGCAGTGAAGCGTCGACAGGAGACTATGGCTACACCTTC; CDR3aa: CASSEASTGDYGYTF
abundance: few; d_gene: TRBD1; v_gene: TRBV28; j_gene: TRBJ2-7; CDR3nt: TGTGCCAGCAGCCTATCCAGGGGGTCCTACGAGCAGTACTTC; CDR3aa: CASSLSRGSYEQYF
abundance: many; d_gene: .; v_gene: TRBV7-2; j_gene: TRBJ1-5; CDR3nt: TGTGCCACCAGCAGCATTGGGGGGAATCAGCCCCAGCATTTT; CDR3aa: CATSSIGGNQPQHF
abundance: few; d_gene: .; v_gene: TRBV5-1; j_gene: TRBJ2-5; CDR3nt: TGCGCCAGCAGACTGTCAACCCAACCAGAAGAGACCCAGTACTTC; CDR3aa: CASRLSTQPEETQYF
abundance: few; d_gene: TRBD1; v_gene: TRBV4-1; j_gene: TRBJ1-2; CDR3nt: TGCGCCAGCAGCCAACCTGGACAGGGTGGATATGGCTACACCTTC; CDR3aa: CASSQPGQGGYGYTF
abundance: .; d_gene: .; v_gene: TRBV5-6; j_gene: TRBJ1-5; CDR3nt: TGTGCCAGCAGCTGGGGCTGGGGACAGCCCCAGCATTTT; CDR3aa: CASSWGWGQPQHF
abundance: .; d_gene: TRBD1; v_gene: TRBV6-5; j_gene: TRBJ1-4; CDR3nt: TGTGCCAGCAGTGAAGGACAGGGCCGGGAAAAACTGTTTTTT; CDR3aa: CASSEGQGREKLFF
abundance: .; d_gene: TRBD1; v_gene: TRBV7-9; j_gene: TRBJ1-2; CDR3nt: TGTGCCAGCAGCTTACAGGGGGCAACCTATGGCTACACCTTC; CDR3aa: CASSLQGATYGYTF
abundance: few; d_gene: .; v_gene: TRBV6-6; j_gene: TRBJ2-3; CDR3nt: TGTGCCAGCAGCCGTATCGGGGACTCCACCACAGATACGCAGTATTTT; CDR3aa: CASSRIGDSTTDTQYF
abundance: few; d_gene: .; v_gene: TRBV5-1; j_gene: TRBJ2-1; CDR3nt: TGCGCCAGCAGCTCCGCGAATGAGCAGTTCTTC; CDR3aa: CASSSANEQFF
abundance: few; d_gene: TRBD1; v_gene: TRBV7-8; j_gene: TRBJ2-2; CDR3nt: TGTGCCAGCAGCTCGGGACAGGCGTCAGGGGAGCTGTTTTTT; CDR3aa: CASSSGQASGELFF
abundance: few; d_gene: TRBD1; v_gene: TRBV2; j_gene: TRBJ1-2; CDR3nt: TGTGCCAGCAGATACGGGACAGGGGTTAACTATGGCTACACCTTC; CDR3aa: CASRYGTGVNYGYTF
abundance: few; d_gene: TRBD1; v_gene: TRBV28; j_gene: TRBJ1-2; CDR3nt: TGTGCCAGCAGTTTTCCCCAGGACAGGGTACTCCTTAACTATGGCTACACCTTC; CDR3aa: CASSFPQDRVLLNYGYTF
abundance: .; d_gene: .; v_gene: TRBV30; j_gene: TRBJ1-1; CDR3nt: TGTGCCTGGAGTACCCCTGCGGGCAGGGTGAAAACTGAAGCTTTCTTT; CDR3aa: CAWSTPAGRVKTEAFF
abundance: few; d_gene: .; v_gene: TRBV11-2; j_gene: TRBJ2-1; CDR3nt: TGTGCCAGCAGCTCCGGGAGCGGGACAATCAATGAGCAGTTCTTC; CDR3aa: CASSSGSGTINEQFF
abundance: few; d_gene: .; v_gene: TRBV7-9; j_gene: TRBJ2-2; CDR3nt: TGTGCCAGCAGCCTAACCGGTGGGACCACCGGGGAGCTGTTTTTT; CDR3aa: CASSLTGGTTGELFF
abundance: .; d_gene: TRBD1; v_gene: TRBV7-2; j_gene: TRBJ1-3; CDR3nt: TGTGCCAGCAGCTTGGACAGGGTTGGAAACACCATATATTTT; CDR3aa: CASSLDRVGNTIYF
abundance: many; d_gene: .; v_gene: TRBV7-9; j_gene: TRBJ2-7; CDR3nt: TGTGCCAGCAGTGTTCTAATGGGAACCCGCGGGGAGCAGTACTTC; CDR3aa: CASSVLMGTRGEQYF
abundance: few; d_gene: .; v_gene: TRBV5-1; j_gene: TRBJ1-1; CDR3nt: TGCGCCAGCAGCTCAGACCTAAACATCGCCTTCACTGAAGCTTTCTTT; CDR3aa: CASSSDLNIAFTEAFF
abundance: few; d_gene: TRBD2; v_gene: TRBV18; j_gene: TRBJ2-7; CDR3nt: TGTGCCAGCTCACCACCGGGACTAGCGGGAGGTTCCTACGAGCAGTACTTC; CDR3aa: CASSPPGLAGGSYEQYF
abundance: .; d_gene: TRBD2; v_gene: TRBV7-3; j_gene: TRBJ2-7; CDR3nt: TGTGCCAGCAGCTCTGGGACTAGCGGGAGTCAGTACGAGCAGTACTTC; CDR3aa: CASSSGTSGSQYEQYF
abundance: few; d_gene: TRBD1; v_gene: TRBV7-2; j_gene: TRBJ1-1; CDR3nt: TGTGCCAGCAGCTTAGCTCCTGGACAGGTCATGAACACTGAAGCTTTCTTT; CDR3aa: CASSLAPGQVMNTEAFF
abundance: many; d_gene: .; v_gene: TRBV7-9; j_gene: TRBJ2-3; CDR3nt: TGTGCCAGCAGCTTAGCGCTCCGAGGCACAGATACGCAGTATTTT; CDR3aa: CASSLALRGTDTQYF
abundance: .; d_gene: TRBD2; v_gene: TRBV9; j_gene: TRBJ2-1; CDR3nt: TGTGCCAGCAGCGGCTTAGCGGGACTGGCCGTAGATGAGCAGTTCTTC; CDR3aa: CASSGLAGLAVDEQFF
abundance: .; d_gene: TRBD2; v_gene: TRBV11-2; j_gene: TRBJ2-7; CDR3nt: TGTGCCAGCAGCAACGGACTAGCGGACTACGAGCAGTACTTC; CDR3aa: CASSNGLADYEQYF
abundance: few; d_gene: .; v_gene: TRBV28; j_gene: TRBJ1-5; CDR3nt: TGTGCCAGCAGTTTTACCGAAAATAGCAATCAGCCCCAGCATTTT; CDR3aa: CASSFTENSNQPQHF
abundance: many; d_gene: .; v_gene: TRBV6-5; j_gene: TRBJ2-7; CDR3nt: TGTGCCAGCAGCCTGGAAGGCGAGCAGTACTTC; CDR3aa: CASSLEGEQYF
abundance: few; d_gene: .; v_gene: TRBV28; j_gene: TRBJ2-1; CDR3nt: TGTGCCAGCAGGACGGCAGGGGCCAATGAGCAGTTCTTC; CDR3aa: CASRTAGANEQFF
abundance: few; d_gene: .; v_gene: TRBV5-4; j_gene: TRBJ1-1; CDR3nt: TGTGCCAGCAGCACCGGCCAGGGATTCACTGAAGCTTTCTTT; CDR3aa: CASSTGQGFTEAFF
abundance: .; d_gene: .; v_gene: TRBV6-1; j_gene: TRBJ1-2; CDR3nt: TGTGCCAGCAGTGAAGCCTGGGAGGGAAACTATGGCTACACCTTC; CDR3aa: CASSEAWEGNYGYTF
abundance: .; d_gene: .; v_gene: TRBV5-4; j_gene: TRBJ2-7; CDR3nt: TGTGCCAGCAGTGCGGGACAGATGTACGAGCAGTACTTC; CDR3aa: CASSAGQMYEQYF